The entry below gives a single T cell receptor (beta chain) sequence along with its context. A read error may produce the germline difference seen at one junction end. The data were obtained in a study of tumor and adjacent non-tumor tissue in lung cancer. CDR1 is SGHAT, CDR2 FQNNGV, per germline. This CDR3 has 15 amino acids. The template was RNA from unsorted bulk tissue. A modified ARM-PCR protocol with three rounds of nested PCR amplified TCRbeta. Each CDR3 protein is one row after TCRdb ran MiXCR on the multiplex PCR reads. Among some 71,000 distinct CDR3 sequences, approximately 77% were seen once, and the ten largest hold around 10%.

This TCR came from a woman in her thirties or forties with non-small cell lung cancer. The gene calls are TRBV11-2 and TRBJ1-6; D remains ambiguous. Sequencing was done on a sample of lung tumor tissue. The CDR3 spells CASSLASGNNSPFHF. The CDR3 DNA is TGTGCTAGCAGCTTAGCCTCGGGGAATAATTCGCCCTTCCACTTT.